These 7 T cell receptor beta chains were sequenced from one sample in a study of monozygotic twins with inflammatory bowel disease. TCRdb reanalyzed the 5' RACE reads and collapses them to one entry per CDR3 protein, without DNA. Across about 210,000 distinct CDR3 sequences, the top ten clones capture approximately 1.6% of the sample. Specimen: blood. These receptors were obtained from a human donor with ulcerative colitis or Crohn's disease, or a healthy co-twin of an affected twin (not recorded which).

This rearrangement joins TRBV5-6 to TRBJ1-5; TCRdb indicates TRBD1, and absent DNA this call remains unverified. The germline V gene has CDR1 SGHDT and CDR2 YYEEEE. This CDR3 is 18 amino acids long. CDR3 sequence: CASSLKDRGRIGNQPQHF.

The chain has TRBV7-9 and TRBJ1-4. Germline V gene data show CDR1 as SEHNR and CDR2 as FQNEAQ (reference sequence). CDR3 size: 15 residues. CDR3 loop: CASSVYGGPKEKLFF.

V is TRBV29-1 and J is TRBJ2-7; checking the TCRdb D call of TRBD1 is not possible without DNA. CDR1 SQVTM and CDR2 ANQGSEA come from the germline V gene. The CDR3 contains 12 residues. CDR3 sequence: CSVDETGYEQYF.

The rearrangement joins TRBV6-5 to TRBJ1-1. The germline CDR1 and CDR2 sequences are MNHEY and SVGAGI. The CDR3 has 16 amino acids. The chain's CDR3 is CASSYSWQFMNTEAFF.

The chain links TRBV20-1 to TRBJ2-1; TCRdb indicates TRBD1, and absent DNA this call remains unverified. Germline CDR1 is DFQATT and CDR2 is SNEGSKA (reference sequence). CDR3 length: 18 amino acids. CDR3 region: CSAPLGLWGGRSYNEQFF.

This rearrangement joins TRBV4-1 to TRBJ2-1. Looked up from germline, CDR1 is MGHRA and CDR2 is YSYEKL. The CDR3 is 13 amino acids. CDR3 residues: CASSQERWAGQFF.

The chain couples TRBV5-1 to TRBJ2-1; absent DNA, TCRdb's TRBD1 call cannot be checked. The CDR3 contains 16 residues. CDR1 and CDR2 from the germline V gene are SGHRS and YFSETQ. The CDR3 region is CASIPSEGGSYNEQFF.